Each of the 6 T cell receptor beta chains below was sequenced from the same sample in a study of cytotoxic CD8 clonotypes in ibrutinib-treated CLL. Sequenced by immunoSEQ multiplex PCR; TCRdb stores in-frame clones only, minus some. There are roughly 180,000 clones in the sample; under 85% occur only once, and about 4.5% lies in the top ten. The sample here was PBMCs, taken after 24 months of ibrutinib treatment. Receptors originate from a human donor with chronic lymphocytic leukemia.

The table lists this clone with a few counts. CDR3 protein: CSVPGLAGGAGDTQYF. The CDR3 nucleotides read TGCAGCGTCCCGGGACTAGCGGGGGGGGCCGGGGATACGCAGTATTTT. V and J are TRBV29-1 and TRBJ2-3; 16 bases align to TRBD2. CDR3 length equals 16 residues. Germline trimming cut 6 bases from V and 6 bases from J; bases unmatched to any gene: 9. From germline, CDR1 is SQVTM and CDR2 ANQGSEA.

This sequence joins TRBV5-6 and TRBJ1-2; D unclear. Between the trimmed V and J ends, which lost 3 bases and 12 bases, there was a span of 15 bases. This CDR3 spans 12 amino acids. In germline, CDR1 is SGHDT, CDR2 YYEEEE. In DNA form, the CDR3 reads TGTGCCAGCAGCTCGACACGGCGGGAGGACACCTTC. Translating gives CASSSTRREDTF.

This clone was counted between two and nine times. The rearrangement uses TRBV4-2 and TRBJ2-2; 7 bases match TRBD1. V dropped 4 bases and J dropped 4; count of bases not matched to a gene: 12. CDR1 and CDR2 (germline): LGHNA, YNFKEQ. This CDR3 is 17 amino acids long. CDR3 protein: CASSPPRGAGGTGELFF. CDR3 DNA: TGTGCCAGCAGCCCTCCTCGTGGGGCAGGGGGCACCGGGGAGCTGTTTTTT.

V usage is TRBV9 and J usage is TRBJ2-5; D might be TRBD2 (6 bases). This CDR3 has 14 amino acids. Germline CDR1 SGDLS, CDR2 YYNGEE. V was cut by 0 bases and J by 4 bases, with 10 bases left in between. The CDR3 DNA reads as TGTGCCAGCAGCGTAGAAATCGGGGGAGAGACCCAGTACTTC. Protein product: CASSVEIGGETQYF.

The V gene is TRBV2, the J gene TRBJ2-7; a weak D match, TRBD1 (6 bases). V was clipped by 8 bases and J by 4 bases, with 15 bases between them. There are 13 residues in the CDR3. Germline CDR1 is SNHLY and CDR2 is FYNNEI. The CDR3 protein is CASVGQKVYEQYF. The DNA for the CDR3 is TGTGCCAGCGTTGGACAGAAAGTGTACGAGCAGTACTTC.

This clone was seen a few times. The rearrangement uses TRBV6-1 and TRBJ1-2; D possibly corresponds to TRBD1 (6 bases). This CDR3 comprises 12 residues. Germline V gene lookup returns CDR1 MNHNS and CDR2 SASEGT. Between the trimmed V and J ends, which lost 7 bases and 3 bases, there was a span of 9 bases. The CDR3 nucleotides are TGTGCCAGCACAGGGGAGGACTATGGCTACACCTTC. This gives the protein CASTGEDYGYTF.